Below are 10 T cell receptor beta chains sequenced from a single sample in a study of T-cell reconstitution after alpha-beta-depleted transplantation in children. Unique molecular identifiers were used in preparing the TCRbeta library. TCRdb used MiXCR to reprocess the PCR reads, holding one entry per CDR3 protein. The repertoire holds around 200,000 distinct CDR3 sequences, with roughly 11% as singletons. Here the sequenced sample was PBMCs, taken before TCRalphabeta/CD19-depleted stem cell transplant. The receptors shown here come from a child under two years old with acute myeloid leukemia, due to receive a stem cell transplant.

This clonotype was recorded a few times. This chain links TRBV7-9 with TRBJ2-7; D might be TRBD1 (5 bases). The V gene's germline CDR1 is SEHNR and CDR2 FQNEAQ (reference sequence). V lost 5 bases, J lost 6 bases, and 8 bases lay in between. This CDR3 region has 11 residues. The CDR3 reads CASSDRAEQYF. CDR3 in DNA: TGTGCCAGCAGCGACAGAGCCGAGCAGTACTTC.

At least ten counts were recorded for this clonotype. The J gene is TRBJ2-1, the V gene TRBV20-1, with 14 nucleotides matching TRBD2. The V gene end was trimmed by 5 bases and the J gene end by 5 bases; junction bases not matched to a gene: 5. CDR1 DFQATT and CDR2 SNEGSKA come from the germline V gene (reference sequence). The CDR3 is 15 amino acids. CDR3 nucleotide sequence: TGCAGTGCTGGACTAGCGGGAGGAGTGAACAATGAGCAGTTCTTC. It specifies CSAGLAGGVNNEQFF.

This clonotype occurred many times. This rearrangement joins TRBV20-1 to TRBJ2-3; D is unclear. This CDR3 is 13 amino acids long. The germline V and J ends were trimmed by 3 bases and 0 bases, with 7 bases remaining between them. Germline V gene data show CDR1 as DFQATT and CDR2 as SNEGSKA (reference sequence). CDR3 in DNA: TGCAGTGCTAGGCGAAAAAGCACAGATACGCAGTATTTT. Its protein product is CSARRKSTDTQYF.

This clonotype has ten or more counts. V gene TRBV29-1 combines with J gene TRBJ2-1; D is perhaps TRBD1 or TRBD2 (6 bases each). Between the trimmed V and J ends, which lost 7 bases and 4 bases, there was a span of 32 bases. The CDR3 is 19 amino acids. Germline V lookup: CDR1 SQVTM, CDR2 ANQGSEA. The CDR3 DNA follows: TGCAGCGGCCGACAAAAAAGGGGGTCCGGGACTTCCGGTTACAATGAGCAGTTCTTC. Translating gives CSGRQKRGSGTSGYNEQFF.

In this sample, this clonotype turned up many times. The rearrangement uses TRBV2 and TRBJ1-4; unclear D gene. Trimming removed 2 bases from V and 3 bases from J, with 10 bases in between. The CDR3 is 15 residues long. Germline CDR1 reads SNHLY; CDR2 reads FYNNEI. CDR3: CASSETSRPNEKLFF. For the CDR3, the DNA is TGTGCCAGCAGTGAAACGAGTCGGCCTAATGAAAAACTGTTTTTT.

The CDR3 sequence is CASSRKGTGANVLTF. CDR3 sequence (DNA): TGTGCCAGTAGTCGCAAGGGGACTGGGGCCAACGTCCTGACTTTC. The chain joins TRBV19 to TRBJ2-6, with D perhaps matching TRBD1 (5 bases). The germline V and J ends were trimmed by 5 bases and 2 bases, with 10 bases remaining between them. The germline V gene has CDR1 LNHDA and CDR2 SQIVND (reference sequence). The CDR3 is 15 residues long.

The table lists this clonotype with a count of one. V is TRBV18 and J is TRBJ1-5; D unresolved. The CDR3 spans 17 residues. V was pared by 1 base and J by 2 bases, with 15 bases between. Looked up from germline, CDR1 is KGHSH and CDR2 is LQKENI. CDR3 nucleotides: TGTGCCAGCTCACCACGAAGACTCCTGAAGGGCAATCAGCCCCAGCATTTT. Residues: CASSPRRLLKGNQPQHF.

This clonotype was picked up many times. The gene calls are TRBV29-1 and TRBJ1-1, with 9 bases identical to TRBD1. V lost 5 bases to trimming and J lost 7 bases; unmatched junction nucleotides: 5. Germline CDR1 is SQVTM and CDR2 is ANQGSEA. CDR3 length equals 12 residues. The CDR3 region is CSVLTGGSEAFF. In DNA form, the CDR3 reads TGCAGCGTTTTGACAGGGGGGAGTGAAGCTTTCTTT. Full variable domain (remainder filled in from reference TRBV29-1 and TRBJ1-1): SAVISQKPSRDICQRGTSLTIQCQVDSQVTMMFWYRQQPGQSLTLIATANQGSEATYESGFVIDKFPISRPNLTFSTLTVSNMSPEDSSIYLCSVLTGGSEAFFGQGTRLTVV.

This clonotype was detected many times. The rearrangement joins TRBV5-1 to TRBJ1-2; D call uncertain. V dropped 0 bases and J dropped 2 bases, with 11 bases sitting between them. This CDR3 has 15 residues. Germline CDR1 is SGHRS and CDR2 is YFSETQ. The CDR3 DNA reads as TGCGCCAGCAGCTTGGCCCCGGGTACGAACTATGGCTACACCTTC. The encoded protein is CASSLAPGTNYGYTF.

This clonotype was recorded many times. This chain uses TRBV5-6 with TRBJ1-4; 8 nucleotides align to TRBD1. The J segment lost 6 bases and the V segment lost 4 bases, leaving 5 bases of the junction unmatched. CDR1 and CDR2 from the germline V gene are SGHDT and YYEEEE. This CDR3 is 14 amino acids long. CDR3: CASSRTGIYEKLFF. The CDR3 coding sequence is TGTGCCAGCAGCCGGACAGGGATTTATGAAAAACTGTTTTTT.